This TCR beta chain was found in a study of spatial heterogeneity in lung cancer. Time point: sample taken at primary tumor resection. Study results and caveats: Ubiquitous and regional expanded TCR counts tracked ubiquitous and regional nonsynonymous mutations, respectively. Tumor mutation count correlated with how many alpha and beta TCRs expanded intratumorally.

TCRdb ran MiXCR on the 5' RACE reads and lists one entry per CDR3 protein. The sample has over 15,000 distinct CDR3 sequences, roughly 6.2% seen once; the top ten hold around 6.5%. Of note for this clonotype: Its antigen is undetermined.

Germline CDR1 reads MNHEY; CDR2 reads SVGEGT. The CDR3 runs to 15 residues. V shed 4 bases and J 3 bases; nucleotides not matched to a gene: 2. The V gene is TRBV6-2 or TRBV6-3, the J gene TRBJ2-2, with 10 nucleotides matching TRBD1. This specimen was lung tumor tissue, taken at surgery. This receptor was taken from a male donor with early-stage non-small cell lung cancer. The CDR3 DNA is TGTGCCAGCAGTTTGGGACAGGGGTACACCGGGGAGCTGTTTTTT. This encodes CASSLGQGYTGELFF.